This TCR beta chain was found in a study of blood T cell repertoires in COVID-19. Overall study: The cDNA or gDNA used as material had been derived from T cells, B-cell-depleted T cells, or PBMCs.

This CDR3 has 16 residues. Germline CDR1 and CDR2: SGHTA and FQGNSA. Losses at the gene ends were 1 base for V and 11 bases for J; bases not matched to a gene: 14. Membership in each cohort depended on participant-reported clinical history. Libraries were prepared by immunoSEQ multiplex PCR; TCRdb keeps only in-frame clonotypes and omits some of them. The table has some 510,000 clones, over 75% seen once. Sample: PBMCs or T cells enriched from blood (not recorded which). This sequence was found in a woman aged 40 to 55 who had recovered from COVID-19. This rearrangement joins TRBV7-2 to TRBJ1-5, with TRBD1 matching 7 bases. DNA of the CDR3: TGTGCCAGCAGCTTAGTCGTAGCGGGGCAGGGGGTTACCCAGCATTTT. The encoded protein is CASSLVVAGQGVTQHF.